These T cell receptor beta chains were read from a single sample in a study of blood T cell repertoires in COVID-19. Repertoires were generated with immunoSEQ multiplex PCR, while TCRdb's copy carries only in-frame clones and drops some. Altogether fewer than 110,000 clones are present, roughly nine tenths being singletons, with the ten largest covering around 15%. The specimen was peripheral blood. Receptor source: a middle-aged man with acute or convalescent COVID-19. The CDR3 runs from the conserved cysteine through the conserved F or W. The order of the fields is CDR3 DNA, CDR3 protein, V gene, J gene, clone size, D gene, CDR3 length. The D gene is left open where the match is weak. The size of a clone is reported for some rows only, either as once, few or many, or as a class for expanded clones.

cdr3_nt: TGTGCCAGCAGTGAAGCGCTCGGGGGATACACTGAAGCTTTCTTT
cdr3_aa: CASSEALGGYTEAFF
v_call: TRBV2
j_call: TRBJ1-1
clone_size: -
d_call: -
cdr3_length: 15

cdr3_nt: TGCGCCAGCAGCCAAGTGGCACAGGGTTTTCGCAATCAGCCCCAGCATTTT
cdr3_aa: CASSQVAQGFRNQPQHF
v_call: TRBV4-3
j_call: TRBJ1-5
clone_size: -
d_call: -
cdr3_length: 17

cdr3_nt: TGTGCCAGCAGTTCCGGGACTAGCGGGGGGGCCGGGTTCTTC
cdr3_aa: CASSSGTSGGAGFF
v_call: TRBV6-5
j_call: TRBJ2-1
clone_size: -
d_call: TRBD2
cdr3_length: 14

cdr3_nt: TGTGCCAGCAGCCTGGACAGCCCCAAGGATGGCTACACCTTC
cdr3_aa: CASSLDSPKDGYTF
v_call: TRBV5-6
j_call: TRBJ1-2
clone_size: -
d_call: -
cdr3_length: 14

cdr3_nt: TGTGCCAGCAGCTTAGAGCGACCCAGCTCCTACGAGCAGTACTTC
cdr3_aa: CASSLERPSSYEQYF
v_call: TRBV7-8
j_call: TRBJ2-7
clone_size: -
d_call: -
cdr3_length: 15

cdr3_nt: TGTGCCAGCAGCAATTCCGGGGGTAATGGCTACACCTTC
cdr3_aa: CASSNSGGNGYTF
v_call: TRBV28
j_call: TRBJ1-2
clone_size: -
d_call: -
cdr3_length: 13

cdr3_nt: TGCGCCAGCAGCCAAGTATTGGGACAGGGGAATCAGCCCCAGCATTTT
cdr3_aa: CASSQVLGQGNQPQHF
v_call: TRBV4-3
j_call: TRBJ1-5
clone_size: -
d_call: TRBD1
cdr3_length: 16

cdr3_nt: TGTGCCAGTAGTATTTCGAGTGCAACTAATGAAAAACTGTTTTTT
cdr3_aa: CASSISSATNEKLFF
v_call: TRBV19
j_call: TRBJ1-4
clone_size: -
d_call: -
cdr3_length: 15

cdr3_nt: TGTGCCAGCAGCTGGGGACAGGGTGGGGCCGAGCAGTACTTC
cdr3_aa: CASSWGQGGAEQYF
v_call: TRBV7-9
j_call: TRBJ2-7
clone_size: once
d_call: TRBD1
cdr3_length: 14

cdr3_nt: TGTGCCAGCAGCCTAGGCCCAGGGACAGGGAACACCGGGGAGCTGTTTTTT
cdr3_aa: CASSLGPGTGNTGELFF
v_call: TRBV7-9
j_call: TRBJ2-2
clone_size: -
d_call: TRBD1
cdr3_length: 17

cdr3_nt: TGTGCCAGCAGCCCTGGGTGGGACAGATCGAACACTGAAGCTTTCTTT
cdr3_aa: CASSPGWDRSNTEAFF
v_call: TRBV5-8
j_call: TRBJ1-1
clone_size: -
d_call: TRBD1
cdr3_length: 16

cdr3_nt: TGTGCCAGCAGCCTACTAGCGTCCTGGGACACCGGGGAGCTGTTTTTT
cdr3_aa: CASSLLASWDTGELFF
v_call: TRBV7-9
j_call: TRBJ2-2
clone_size: -
d_call: TRBD2
cdr3_length: 16

cdr3_nt: TGTGCTACTAGGGAGGGAGGCAGCACAGATACGCAGTATTTT
cdr3_aa: CATREGGSTDTQYF
v_call: TRBV12-5
j_call: TRBJ2-3
clone_size: -
d_call: TRBD2
cdr3_length: 14

cdr3_nt: TGCGCCAGCAGCTTGCGAGGGGGCGTCACCGGGGAGCTGTTTTTT
cdr3_aa: CASSLRGGVTGELFF
v_call: TRBV5-1
j_call: TRBJ2-2
clone_size: once
d_call: TRBD1
cdr3_length: 15

cdr3_nt: TGTGCCAGCAGGAGAGGGACAGAAGATGGCTACACCTTC
cdr3_aa: CASRRGTEDGYTF
v_call: TRBV11-2
j_call: TRBJ1-2
clone_size: -
d_call: TRBD1
cdr3_length: 13

cdr3_nt: TGTGCCAGCAGGGGCGGGACAGGGAAGTCGGACACCATATATTTT
cdr3_aa: CASRGGTGKSDTIYF
v_call: TRBV28
j_call: TRBJ1-3
clone_size: -
d_call: TRBD1
cdr3_length: 15

cdr3_nt: TGTGCCAGCAGCTTAGGGACAGAGTACCAAGAGACCCAGTACTTC
cdr3_aa: CASSLGTEYQETQYF
v_call: TRBV7-2
j_call: TRBJ2-5
clone_size: -
d_call: -
cdr3_length: 15

cdr3_nt: TGTGCCAGTAGTATAGTGGACTTAGGGAATTCACCCCTCCACTTT
cdr3_aa: CASSIVDLGNSPLHF
v_call: TRBV19
j_call: TRBJ1-6
clone_size: few
d_call: -
cdr3_length: 15

cdr3_nt: TGTGCCAGCAGTTTTTCGGGCTATGGCTACACCTTC
cdr3_aa: CASSFSGYGYTF
v_call: TRBV12-3/TRBV12-4
j_call: TRBJ1-2
clone_size: -
d_call: -
cdr3_length: 12

cdr3_nt: TGTGCCTGGCAACAGGGAAATGCTGAAGCTTTCTTT
cdr3_aa: CAWQQGNAEAFF
v_call: TRBV30
j_call: TRBJ1-1
clone_size: -
d_call: -
cdr3_length: 12

cdr3_nt: TGTGCCATCAGTGCCGCAGGACTGTCCCTCTCTGGGGCCAACGTCCTGACTTTC
cdr3_aa: CAISAAGLSLSGANVLTF
v_call: TRBV10-3
j_call: TRBJ2-6
clone_size: -
d_call: -
cdr3_length: 18

cdr3_nt: TGTGCCAGCAGTCCGACAGGGTTGGAAAACACCATATATTTT
cdr3_aa: CASSPTGLENTIYF
v_call: TRBV28
j_call: TRBJ1-3
clone_size: -
d_call: TRBD1
cdr3_length: 14

cdr3_nt: TGTGCCAGCAGCGTAAGACTAGCGGGGGGGCCTTACAATGAGCAGTTCTTC
cdr3_aa: CASSVRLAGGPYNEQFF
v_call: TRBV9
j_call: TRBJ2-1
clone_size: -
d_call: TRBD2
cdr3_length: 17

cdr3_nt: TGTGCCAGCAGCCTAACAGGGATCCTGACCAATTCACCCCTCCACTTT
cdr3_aa: CASSLTGILTNSPLHF
v_call: TRBV14
j_call: TRBJ1-6
clone_size: -
d_call: -
cdr3_length: 16

cdr3_nt: TGTGCCAGCTCACCACAGGGGGCGTCTGGAAACACCATATATTTT
cdr3_aa: CASSPQGASGNTIYF
v_call: TRBV18
j_call: TRBJ1-3
clone_size: -
d_call: TRBD1
cdr3_length: 15

cdr3_nt: TGTGCTAGTGGCCCCACCGGGACAGGGGGCTTTAGCTTGTTTTTT
cdr3_aa: CASGPTGTGGFSLFF
v_call: TRBV12-5
j_call: TRBJ1-4
clone_size: -
d_call: TRBD1
cdr3_length: 15

cdr3_nt: TGTGCCAGCAGCCTACCGGGACAGGGGGGCAATGAGCAGTTCTTC
cdr3_aa: CASSLPGQGGNEQFF
v_call: TRBV16
j_call: TRBJ2-1
clone_size: -
d_call: TRBD1
cdr3_length: 15

cdr3_nt: TGTGCCAGCAGTGATCTAGGACAGGCGATTAGATCCGGGGAGCTGTTTTTT
cdr3_aa: CASSDLGQAIRSGELFF
v_call: TRBV6-1
j_call: TRBJ2-2
clone_size: -
d_call: TRBD1
cdr3_length: 17

cdr3_nt: TGTGCCAGCAGCTTTTCAGGGGTTAATGAAAAACTGTTTTTT
cdr3_aa: CASSFSGVNEKLFF
v_call: TRBV5-6
j_call: TRBJ1-4
clone_size: -
d_call: -
cdr3_length: 14